This TCR beta chain was retrieved from a study of OX40 agonist ivuxolimab in advanced cancers. Study details: Six ivuxolimab dose levels, 0.01 to 10 mg/kg, were given intravenously every 2 weeks. The dose-escalation cohort was approximately 81% male, with a mean age of about 60 years, ranging about 23 to 90. Study-wide results and caveats: Not determined was the antigen specificity of the expanded peripheral T cells.

Some clones are missing from TCRdb's copy, which holds only in-frame ones; the method was immunoSEQ multiplex PCR. The sample contains around 84,000 clones, 85% to 95% of which appear only once. With respect to this clone: Its antigen remains unknown.

This CDR3 is built from 13 residues. Trimming took off 3 bases at V and 6 bases at J, with 12 bases between the two ends. Germline V CDR1 and CDR2: SEHNR, FQNEAQ (reference sequence). The V call is TRBV7-9, the J call TRBJ2-7; possible D gene TRBD1, 5 bases. The TCR sequence derives from an adult with an advanced solid tumor such as melanoma, head and neck, liver or kidney cancer. The sequencing used CD4+ or CD8+ T cells sorted from blood, collected in a trial of the OX40 agonist ivuxolimab. Written as DNA, the CDR3 is TGTGCCAGCAGCTTCCCAGGGTCGGCCGAGCAGTACTTC. This codes for CASSFPGSAEQYF.